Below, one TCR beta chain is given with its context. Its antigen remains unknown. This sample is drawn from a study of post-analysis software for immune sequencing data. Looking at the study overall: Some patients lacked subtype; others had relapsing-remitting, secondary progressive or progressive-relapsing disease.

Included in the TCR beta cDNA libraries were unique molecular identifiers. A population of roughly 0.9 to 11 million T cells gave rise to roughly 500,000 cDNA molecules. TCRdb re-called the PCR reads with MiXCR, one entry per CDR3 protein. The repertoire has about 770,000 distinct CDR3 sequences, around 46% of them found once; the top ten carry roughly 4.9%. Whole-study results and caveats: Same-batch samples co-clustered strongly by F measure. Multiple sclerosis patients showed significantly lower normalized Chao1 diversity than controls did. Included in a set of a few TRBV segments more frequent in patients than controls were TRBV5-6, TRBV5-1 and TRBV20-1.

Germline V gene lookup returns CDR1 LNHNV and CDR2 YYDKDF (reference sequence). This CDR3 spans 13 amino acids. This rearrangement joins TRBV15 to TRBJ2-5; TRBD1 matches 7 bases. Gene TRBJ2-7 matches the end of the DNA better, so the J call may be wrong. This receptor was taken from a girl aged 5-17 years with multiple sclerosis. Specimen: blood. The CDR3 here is CATSKTGTYEQYF. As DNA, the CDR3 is TGTGCCACCAGTAAGACAGGGACCTACGAGCAGTACTTC.